This T cell receptor (beta chain) was found in a study of Ad26.COV2.S vaccination and SARS-CoV-2 variants. Across the study: In the COV1001 trial, the donor was in the Ad26.COV2.S arm. Dosing was one shot or two shots 56 days apart.

Overall study findings and caveats: Substantial breadth was reported for post-vaccination spike-specific CD8+ and CD4+ T cells.

Treatment of the sample: 15 to 20 received Ad26.COV2.S at low or high dose, single or two shots; 5 received placebo; per-sample allocation not given. Collection of samples fell on day 63 after the first vaccine or placebo injection. Immunization relied on an Ad26 vector, which expressed Wuhan-strain SARS-CoV-2 spike. With 3 bases removed from V and 3 bases from J, the gap between germline ends came to 13 bases. CDR1 is SGHRS, CDR2 YFSETQ, per germline. The CDR3 covers 14 residues. Here immunoSEQ multiplex PCR was the method, and the copy in TCRdb shows in-frame clones only, minus some. The sample yields about 430,000 clones, around 90% seen once. Regarding this clone: The antigen remains unidentified.

This chain joins TRBV5-1 and TRBJ2-7; the D gene is possibly TRBD1 (6 bases). The source is a person aged 18 to 59 who received the Ad26.COV2.S COVID-19 vaccine or a placebo. The input for sequencing was peripheral blood, taken in a trial of Ad26.COV2.S vaccine versus placebo. The CDR3 nucleotides are TGCGCCAGCAGCTCGGCCACAGGGTACTACGAGCAGTACTTC. Its protein is CASSSATGYYEQYF.